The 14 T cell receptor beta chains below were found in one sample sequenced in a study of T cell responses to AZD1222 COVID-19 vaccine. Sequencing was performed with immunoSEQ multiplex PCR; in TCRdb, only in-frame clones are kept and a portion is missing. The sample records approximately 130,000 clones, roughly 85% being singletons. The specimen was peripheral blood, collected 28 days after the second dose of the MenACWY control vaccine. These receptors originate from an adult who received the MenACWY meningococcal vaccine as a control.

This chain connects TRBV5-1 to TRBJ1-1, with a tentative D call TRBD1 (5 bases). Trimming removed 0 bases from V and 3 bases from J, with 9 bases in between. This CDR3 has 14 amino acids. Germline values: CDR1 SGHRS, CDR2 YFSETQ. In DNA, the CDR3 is TGCGCCAGCAGCTTGGACGGCAGGGACACTGAAGCTTTCTTT. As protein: CASSLDGRDTEAFF.

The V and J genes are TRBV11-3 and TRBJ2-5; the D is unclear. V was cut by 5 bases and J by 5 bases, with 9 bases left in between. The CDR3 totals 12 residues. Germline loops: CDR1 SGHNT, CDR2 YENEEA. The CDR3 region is CASSADRETQYF. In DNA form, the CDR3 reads TGTGCCAGCAGCGCCGACCGGGAGACCCAGTACTTC. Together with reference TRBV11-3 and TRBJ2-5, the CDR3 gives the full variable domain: EAGVVQSPRYKIIEKKQPVAFWCNPISGHNTLYWYLQNLGQGPELLIRYENEEAVDDSQLPKDRFSAERLKGVDSTLKIQPAELGDSAVYLCASSADRETQYFGPGTRLLVL.

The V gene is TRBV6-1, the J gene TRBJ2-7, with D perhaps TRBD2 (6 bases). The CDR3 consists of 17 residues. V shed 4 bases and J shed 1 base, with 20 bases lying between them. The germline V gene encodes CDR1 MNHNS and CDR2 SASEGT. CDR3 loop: CASSARGDQNDSYEQYV. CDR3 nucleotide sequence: TGTGCCAGCAGTGCCCGCGGGGACCAAAACGATTCCTACGAGCAGTACGTC.

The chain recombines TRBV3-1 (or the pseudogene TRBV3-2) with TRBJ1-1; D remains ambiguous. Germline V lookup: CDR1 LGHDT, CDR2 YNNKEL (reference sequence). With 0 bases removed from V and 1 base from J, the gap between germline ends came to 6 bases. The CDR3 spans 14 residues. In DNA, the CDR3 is TGTGCCAGCAGCCAAGAGGCAGCGAACACTGAAGCTTTCTTT. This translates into CASSQEAANTEAFF.

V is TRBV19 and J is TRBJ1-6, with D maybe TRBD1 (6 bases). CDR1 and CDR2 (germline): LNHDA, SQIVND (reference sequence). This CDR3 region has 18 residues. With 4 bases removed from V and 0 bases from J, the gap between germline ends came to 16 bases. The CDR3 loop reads CASSTKQGRSSYNSPLHF. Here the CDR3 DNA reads TGTGCCAGTAGTACCAAACAGGGACGTAGCTCCTATAATTCACCCCTCCACTTT.

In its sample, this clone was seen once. Written as DNA, the CDR3 is TGTGCCTGGAGTGGTAAAAGGGGACTGGCAGAGACCCAGTACTTC. It is translated as CAWSGKRGLAETQYF. The rearrangement links TRBV30 to TRBJ2-5; weak D call: TRBD2 (6 bases). V lost 1 base and J 4 bases, leaving 16 bases between the germline ends. The CDR3 contains 15 residues. The germline gives CDR1 GTSNPN, CDR2 SVGIG (reference sequence).

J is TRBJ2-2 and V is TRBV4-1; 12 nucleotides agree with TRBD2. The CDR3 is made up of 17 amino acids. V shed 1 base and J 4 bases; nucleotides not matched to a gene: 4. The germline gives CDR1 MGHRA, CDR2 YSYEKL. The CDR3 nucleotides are TGCGCCAGCAGCCAAGGACTAGCGGGAGATGGCACCGGGGAGCTGTTTTTT. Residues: CASSQGLAGDGTGELFF.

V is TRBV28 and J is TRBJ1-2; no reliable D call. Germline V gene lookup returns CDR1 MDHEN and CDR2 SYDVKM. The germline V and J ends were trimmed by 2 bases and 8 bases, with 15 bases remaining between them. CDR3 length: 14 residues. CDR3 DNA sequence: TGTGCCAGCAGTTTAACGTCACCCTGGGGAGGCTACACCTTC. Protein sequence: CASSLTSPWGGYTF.

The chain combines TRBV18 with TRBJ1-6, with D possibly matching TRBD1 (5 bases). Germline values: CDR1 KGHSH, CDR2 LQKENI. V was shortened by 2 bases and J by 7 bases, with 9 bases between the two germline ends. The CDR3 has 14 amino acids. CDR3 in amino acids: CASSPGAENSPLHF. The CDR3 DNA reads TGTGCCAGCTCACCAGGGGCCGAGAATTCACCCCTCCACTTT.

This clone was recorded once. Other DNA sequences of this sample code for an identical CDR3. The CDR3 nucleotides are TGCGCCAGCAGCTTAGTTTTGGGGAACACTGAAGCTTTCTTT. This gives the protein CASSLVLGNTEAFF. V usage is TRBV5-1 and J usage is TRBJ1-1; unclear D gene. This CDR3 has 14 amino acids. Looked up from germline, CDR1 is SGHRS and CDR2 is YFSETQ. With 2 bases removed from V and 1 base from J, the gap between germline ends came to 9 bases.

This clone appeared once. The CDR3 loop reads CASSLAGSGRLNTEAFF. The CDR3 bases are TGTGCCAGCAGTTTGGCGGGTTCTGGAAGATTGAACACTGAAGCTTTCTTT. V gene TRBV28 combines with J gene TRBJ1-1; D is ambiguous. The germline V and J ends were trimmed by 3 bases and 0 bases, with 17 bases remaining between them. The length of the CDR3 is 17 residues. Germline CDR1 MDHEN, CDR2 SYDVKM.

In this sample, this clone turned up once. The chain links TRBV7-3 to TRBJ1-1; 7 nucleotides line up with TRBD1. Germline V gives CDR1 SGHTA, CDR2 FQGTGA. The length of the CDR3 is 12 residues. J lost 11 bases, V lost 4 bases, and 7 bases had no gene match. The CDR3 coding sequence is TGTGCCAGCAGCTCCGATACAGGGGTCGCTTTCTTT. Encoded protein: CASSSDTGVAFF.

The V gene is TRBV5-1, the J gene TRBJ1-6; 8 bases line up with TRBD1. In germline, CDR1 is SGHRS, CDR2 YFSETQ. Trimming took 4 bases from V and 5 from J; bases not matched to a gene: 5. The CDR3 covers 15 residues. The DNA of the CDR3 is TGCGCCAGCAGCGCGGGGGACAGGAATAATTCACCCCTCCACTTT. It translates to CASSAGDRNNSPLHF.

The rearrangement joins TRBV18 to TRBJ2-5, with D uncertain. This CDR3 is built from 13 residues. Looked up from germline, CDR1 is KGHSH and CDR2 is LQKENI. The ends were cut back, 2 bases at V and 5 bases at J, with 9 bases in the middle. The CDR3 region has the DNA TGTGCCAGCTCACCAGGGTTATCCGAGACCCAGTACTTC. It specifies CASSPGLSETQYF.